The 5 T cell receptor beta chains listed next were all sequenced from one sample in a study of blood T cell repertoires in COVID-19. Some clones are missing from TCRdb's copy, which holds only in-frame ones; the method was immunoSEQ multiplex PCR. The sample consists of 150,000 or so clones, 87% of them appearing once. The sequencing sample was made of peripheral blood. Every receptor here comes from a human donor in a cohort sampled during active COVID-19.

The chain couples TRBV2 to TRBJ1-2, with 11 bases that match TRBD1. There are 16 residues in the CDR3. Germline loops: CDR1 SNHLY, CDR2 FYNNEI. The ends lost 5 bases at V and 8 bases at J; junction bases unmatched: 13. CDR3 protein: CASSSSPGQGVKGYTF. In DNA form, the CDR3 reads TGTGCCAGCAGTTCCTCCCCGGGACAGGGGGTCAAGGGCTACACCTTC.

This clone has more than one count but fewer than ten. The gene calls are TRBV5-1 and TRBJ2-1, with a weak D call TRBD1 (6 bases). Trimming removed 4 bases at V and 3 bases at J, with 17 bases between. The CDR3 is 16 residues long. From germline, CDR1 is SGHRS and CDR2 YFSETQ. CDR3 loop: CASSTSGTQYYNEQFF. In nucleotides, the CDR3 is TGCGCCAGCAGCACCTCCGGGACACAATACTACAATGAGCAGTTCTTC.

CDR3 sequence: CASSPQTGLLTGELFF. In DNA form, the CDR3 reads TGTGCCAGTAGTCCGCAGACAGGGCTATTGACCGGGGAGCTGTTTTTT. V gene TRBV19 combines with J gene TRBJ2-2; 7 bases map to TRBD1. V lost 5 bases to trimming and J lost 5 bases; unmatched junction nucleotides: 11. The CDR3 sequence is 16 residues long. In germline, CDR1 is LNHDA, CDR2 SQIVND (reference sequence). The full variable domain, in which reference TRBV19 and TRBJ2-2 provide the parts outside the CDR3, is DGGITQSPKYLFRKEGQNVTLSCEQNLNHDAMYWYRQDPGQGLRLIYYSQIVNDFQKGDIAEGYSVSREKKESFPLTVTSAQKNPTAFYLCASSPQTGLLTGELFFGEGSRLTVL.

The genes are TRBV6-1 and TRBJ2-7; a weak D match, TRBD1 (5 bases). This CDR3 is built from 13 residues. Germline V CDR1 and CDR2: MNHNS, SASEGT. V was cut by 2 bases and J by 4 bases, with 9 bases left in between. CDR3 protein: CASSERGGYEQYF. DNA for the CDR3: TGTGCCAGCAGTGAAAGGGGCGGTTACGAGCAGTACTTC.

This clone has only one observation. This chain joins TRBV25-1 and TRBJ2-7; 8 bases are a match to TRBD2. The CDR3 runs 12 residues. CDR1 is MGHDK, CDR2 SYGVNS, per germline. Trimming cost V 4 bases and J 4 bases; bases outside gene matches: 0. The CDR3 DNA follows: TGTGCCAGCAGTGTAGCGGGATACGAGCAGTACTTC. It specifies CASSVAGYEQYF.